The 32 T cell receptor beta chains below come from one sample, sequenced in a study of shared clonotypes between healthy human individuals (dated by TCRdb to between 2020 and 2021). Receptors were amplified or captured by the immunoSEQ multiplex PCR assay. In TCRdb, the immuneACCESS table is reduced to in-frame sequences with V and J assigned. These tables do not hold every clone; where another copy was compared, an unresolved V gene accounts for under half, and the others remain unexplained. This sample gives roughly 1,100,000 clones in total; approximately 70% of them show up just once. Nearly 1.5% of the sample comes from the top ten. The specimen was memory CD4+ T cells sorted from blood. The cell subset or site label here, explained by the study, means: CD45RA-negative fraction. The receptors originated from a young man in good health.

The chain combines TRBV7-9 with TRBJ2-1, with TRBD2 matching 10 bases. Germline CDR1 and CDR2: SEHNR and FQNEAQ (reference sequence). This CDR3 has 12 residues. V gave up 5 bases and J gave up 12 bases; unmatched junction bases: 4. For the CDR3, the DNA is TGTGCCAGCAGCCGAGCGGGAGGGGGGCAGTTCTTC. It translates to CASSRAGGGQFF.

The chain uses TRBV7-9 and TRBJ1-1; no clear D. The germline gives CDR1 SEHNR, CDR2 FQNEAQ (reference sequence). The CDR3 is 13 amino acids. V was trimmed by 4 bases and J by 5 bases, leaving 11 bases between them. CDR3 sequence: CASSYRQLTEAFF. The CDR3 nucleotides are TGTGCCAGCAGCTATAGGCAACTGACTGAAGCTTTCTTT.

The V gene is TRBV5-1, the J gene TRBJ2-5; 8 bases map to TRBD1. V was pared by 4 bases and J by 5 bases, with 10 bases of the junction left unmatched. CDR3 length: 15 amino acids. Germline-derived CDR1 and CDR2 are SGHRS and YFSETQ. Written as DNA, the CDR3 is TGCGCCAGCAGCCGAGCTCAGGGGGCCGGGGAGACCCAGTACTTC. Its translation: CASSRAQGAGETQYF.

The chain is built from TRBV29-1 and TRBJ1-2; no clear D gene. CDR1 SQVTM and CDR2 ANQGSEA come from the germline V gene. CDR3 length: 11 residues. V was pared by 6 bases and J by 8 bases, with 13 bases between. CDR3 in DNA: TGCAGCGTCTACCACACGGGGGGCTACACCTTC. It specifies CSVYHTGGYTF.

The chain carries TRBV6-1 and TRBJ1-2; D ambiguous. The ends were cut back, 1 base at V and 4 bases at J, with 10 bases in the middle. Germline lookup yields CDR1 MNHNS and CDR2 SASEGT. This CDR3 contains 14 residues. CDR3 sequence reads: CASSEGRSGYGYTF. The CDR3 DNA is TGTGCCAGCAGTGAAGGTCGGTCGGGCTATGGCTACACCTTC.

This rearrangement joins TRBV27 to TRBJ2-1, with 8 bases that match TRBD2. Germline V lookup: CDR1 MNHEY, CDR2 SMNVEV (reference sequence). This CDR3 is 16 amino acids long. V was pared by 7 bases and J by 9 bases, with 17 bases of the junction left unmatched. CDR3 in amino acids: CASTGVGTSEGTEQFF. The CDR3 DNA is TGTGCCAGCACAGGCGTCGGGACTAGTGAAGGCACTGAGCAGTTCTTC.

The chain carries TRBV2 and TRBJ1-5; the D is unclear. Germline V CDR1 and CDR2: SNHLY, FYNNEI. The CDR3 is 13 residues long. The V and J ends lost 1 base and 7 bases respectively, with 8 bases between them. The CDR3 loop reads CASSEVRQQPQHF. DNA of the CDR3: TGTGCCAGCAGTGAAGTCAGGCAACAGCCCCAGCATTTT.

Comments on this clone: The same CDR3 arises from other DNA sequences in this sample as well. This sequence joins TRBV9 and TRBJ2-3; D perhaps matches TRBD2 (5 bases). The CDR3 is 15 amino acids. The germline CDR1 and CDR2 sequences are SGDLS and YYNGEE. Trimming left V 0 bases short and J 1 base short, with 9 bases between. For the CDR3, the DNA is TGTGCCAGCAGCGTAGGAGGGCGGGGCACAGATACGCAGTATTTT. Protein sequence: CASSVGGRGTDTQYF.

In this sample, this clone turned up a few times. The chain carries TRBV30 and TRBJ1-2, with D tentatively TRBD1 (6 bases). V was shortened by 2 bases and J by 8 bases, with 12 bases between the two germline ends. The CDR3 sequence is 12 residues long. CDR1 and CDR2 (germline): GTSNPN, SVGIG (reference sequence). Here the CDR3 DNA reads TGTGCCTGGAGTCGGGGGCGGAGAGGCTACACCTTC. Protein sequence: CAWSRGRRGYTF.

V and J are TRBV18 and TRBJ1-6; D is ambiguous. V lost 4 bases, J lost 10 bases, and 14 bases lay in between. The germline V gene has CDR1 KGHSH and CDR2 LQKENI. The CDR3 is made up of 14 amino acids. The DNA of the CDR3 is TGTGCCAGCTCACAGCTAAAAGTAAAGTCACCCCTCCACTTT. This translates into CASSQLKVKSPLHF.

This clone was counted a few times. Different DNA sequences within this sample yield the same CDR3. The chain is built from TRBV7-2 and TRBJ1-2; maybe TRBD1 (5 bases). The V end was cut by 2 bases, the J end by 4 bases, with 5 bases between. There are 12 residues in the CDR3. Germline values: CDR1 SGHTA, CDR2 FQGNSA. The CDR3 region is CASSLRGYGYTF. DNA for the CDR3: TGTGCCAGCAGCTTAAGGGGCTATGGCTACACCTTC.

V and J are TRBV20-1 and TRBJ2-7; D call uncertain. This CDR3 has 11 amino acids. Germline V gene data show CDR1 as DFQATT and CDR2 as SNEGSKA (reference sequence). V lost 6 bases and J 6 bases, leaving 12 bases between the germline ends. The CDR3 bases are TGCAGTGCCGCCGTGGGCTCCGAGCAGTACTTC. Its protein product is CSAAVGSEQYF.

This chain joins TRBV6-6 and TRBJ1-3; D gene unclear. Per germline, CDR1 MNHNY and CDR2 SVGAGI (reference sequence). The CDR3 loop spans 13 amino acids. Trimming removed 6 bases from V and 4 bases from J, with 10 bases in between. The CDR3 DNA reads TGTGCCAGCAGCCCTAGGGAGGGAAACACCATATATTTT. Protein: CASSPREGNTIYF.

The V and J genes are TRBV30 and TRBJ2-6; D possibly corresponds to TRBD2 (6 bases). CDR3 length equals 14 residues. Trimming left V 0 bases short and J 9 bases short, with 12 bases between. Germline CDR1 and CDR2: GTSNPN and SVGIG (reference sequence). CDR3 sequence reads: CAWSVRGSGNVLTF. CDR3 in DNA: TGTGCCTGGAGTGTCCGGGGGTCGGGCAACGTCCTGACTTTC. The full variable domain, in which reference TRBV30 and TRBJ2-6 provide the parts outside the CDR3, is SQTIHQWPATLVQPVGSPLSLECTVEGTSNPNLYWYRQAAGRGLQLLFYSVGIGQISSEVPQNLSASRPQDRQFILSSKKLLLSDSGFYLCAWSVRGSGNVLTFGAGSRLTVL.

This clone was seen a few times. This chain uses TRBV29-1 with TRBJ2-2; no reliable D call. The germline gives CDR1 SQVTM, CDR2 ANQGSEA. V was shortened by 0 bases and J by 7 bases, with 6 bases between the two germline ends. There are 12 residues in the CDR3. CDR3 sequence reads: CSVEDPGGELFF. CDR3 DNA sequence: TGCAGCGTTGAAGATCCAGGCGGGGAGCTGTTTTTT.

This clone appeared a few times. This rearrangement joins TRBV28 to TRBJ1-6, with D uncertain. The CDR3 extends over 15 amino acids. Germline V gene data show CDR1 as MDHEN and CDR2 as SYDVKM. V dropped 2 bases and J dropped 4 bases, with 9 bases sitting between them. The CDR3 region has the DNA TGTGCCAGCAGTTTAAGCCCCGGGTATAATTCACCCCTCCACTTT. Translated: CASSLSPGYNSPLHF.

V is TRBV20-1 and J is TRBJ2-3; D remains unclear. With 0 bases removed from V and 7 bases from J, the gap between germline ends came to 5 bases. Germline CDR1 is DFQATT and CDR2 is SNEGSKA (reference sequence). The length of the CDR3 is 11 residues. The CDR3 loop reads CSARDPNTQYF. The CDR3, as DNA: TGCAGTGCTAGAGATCCTAATACGCAGTATTTT.

The chain carries TRBV30 and TRBJ2-3; the D gene could be TRBD1 or TRBD2 (5 bases each). The CDR3 spans 14 residues. V was shortened by 5 bases and J by 1 base, with 13 bases between the two germline ends. CDR1 is GTSNPN, CDR2 SVGIG, per germline (reference sequence). The CDR3 nucleotides read TGTGCCTGGGGGGCTTGGGACGGCACAGATACGCAGTATTTT. It codes for CAWGAWDGTDTQYF.

This clone was counted a few times. In DNA, the CDR3 is TGTGCCAGCAGTTTACGGGGGAGGAGTGTAGATGAGCAGTTCTTC. Protein sequence: CASSLRGRSVDEQFF. The rearrangement links TRBV27 to TRBJ2-1; TRBD2 is a possible D gene (6 bases). This CDR3 is built from 15 residues. Germline CDR1 and CDR2: MNHEY and SMNVEV (reference sequence). Trimming stripped 2 bases from V and 8 bases from J, with 16 bases between.

This chain links TRBV6-6 with TRBJ1-2; possibly TRBD1 for D (5 bases). Germline V gives CDR1 MNHNY, CDR2 SVGAGI (reference sequence). V was clipped by 0 bases and J by 8 bases, with 13 bases between them. This CDR3 comprises 14 residues. The CDR3 loop is CASSYSASGGGYTF. The CDR3 DNA follows: TGTGCCAGCAGTTACTCGGCCAGTGGGGGAGGCTACACCTTC.

The rearrangement links TRBV21-1 to TRBJ1-1. TRBV21-1 is designated a pseudogene. The CDR3 is 19 residues long. CDR3 in amino acids: CASSKDGIKGQEMNTEAFF. CDR3 DNA sequence: TGTGCCAGCAGCAAAGATGGAATAAAGGGCCAAGAGATGAACACTGAAGCTTTCTTT.

The CDR3, as DNA: TGTGCCAGCAGTATGGGGAGTGAGCAGTTCTTC. Residues: CASSMGSEQFF. The chain employs TRBV6-5 and TRBJ2-1, with a possible D match to TRBD2 (5 bases). This CDR3 is built from 11 residues. The V gene's germline CDR1 is MNHEY and CDR2 SVGAGI. V lost 5 bases and J 9 bases, leaving 8 bases between the germline ends.

The chain carries TRBV18 and TRBJ1-5; no definite D call. Trimming stripped 3 bases from V and 2 bases from J, with 11 bases between. Germline V gene sequence: CDR1 KGHSH, CDR2 LQKENI. The CDR3 has 15 residues. The CDR3: CASSPNTQGNQPQHF. The DNA of the CDR3 is TGTGCCAGCTCACCGAATACCCAGGGCAATCAGCCCCAGCATTTT.

The chain is built from TRBV7-6 and TRBJ2-1; D gene unclear. This CDR3 comprises 14 residues. The V end was cut by 1 base, the J end by 6 bases, with 10 bases between. CDR1 is SGHVS, CDR2 FNYEAQ, per germline. CDR3 DNA sequence: TGTGCCAGCAGCTTAGAGTCGGTTCCCAATGAGCAGTTCTTC. Amino acids: CASSLESVPNEQFF.

For the CDR3, the DNA is TGTGCCAGCTCACCAAATGTTGGGATAGAAGACTATGGCTACACCTTC. Translated: CASSPNVGIEDYGYTF. The chain has TRBV18 and TRBJ1-2; D gene uncertain. Germline values: CDR1 KGHSH, CDR2 LQKENI. CDR3 length equals 16 residues. Deletions cut 2 bases from V and 3 bases from J, with 16 bases between.

The chain joins TRBV30 to TRBJ2-7; D perhaps matches TRBD2 (6 bases). There are 13 residues in the CDR3. From germline, CDR1 is GTSNPN and CDR2 SVGIG (reference sequence). V was shortened by 3 bases and J by 6 bases, with 15 bases between the two germline ends. The CDR3 loop is CAWRQGGVAEQYF. The CDR3 DNA reads as TGTGCCTGGAGGCAGGGCGGGGTGGCCGAGCAGTACTTC.

This sequence joins TRBV7-9 and TRBJ2-5; a weak D match, TRBD2 (6 bases). In germline, CDR1 is SEHNR, CDR2 FQNEAQ (reference sequence). This CDR3 region has 15 residues. V lost 1 base and J lost 4, with 13 bases in between. In nucleotides, the CDR3 is TGTGCCAGCAGCTTAGGCGTTGGGAGGCTAGAGACCCAGTACTTC. Translated: CASSLGVGRLETQYF.

Only one count was recorded for this clone. The V gene is TRBV30, the J gene TRBJ1-2; no firm D call. Trimming took 4 bases from V and 4 from J, leaving 16 bases between them. This CDR3 has 14 residues. Germline V gene sequence: CDR1 GTSNPN, CDR2 SVGIG (reference sequence). The CDR3 loop reads CAWKRTPESYGYTF. CDR3 in DNA: TGTGCCTGGAAACGGACTCCTGAGAGCTATGGCTACACCTTC.

This clone was detected a few times. The genes are TRBV6-5 and TRBJ2-1; D unresolved. V was pared by 4 bases and J by 4 bases, with 5 bases between. CDR1 and CDR2 from the germline V gene are MNHEY and SVGAGI. This CDR3 is 12 amino acids long. The DNA for the CDR3 is TGTGCCAGCAGTTCCTTATACAATGAGCAGTTCTTC. This translates into CASSSLYNEQFF.

The rearrangement joins TRBV5-1 to TRBJ2-3; unclear D gene. V lost 0 bases and J 4 bases, leaving 15 bases between the germline ends. The CDR3 runs 16 residues. Germline-derived CDR1 and CDR2 are SGHRS and YFSETQ. CDR3 protein: CASSLAGLGGADTQYF. CDR3 nucleotides: TGCGCCAGCAGCTTGGCCGGGTTGGGTGGAGCAGATACGCAGTATTTT.

Turning to this clone: Other DNA sequences in the sample encode the same CDR3. The chain uses TRBV5-1 and TRBJ2-5; 7 bases line up with TRBD2. The CDR3 contains 14 residues. Trimming took 0 bases from V and 3 from J; bases not matched to a gene: 2. Germline CDR1 SGHRS, CDR2 YFSETQ. CDR3 sequence (DNA): TGCGCCAGCAGCTTGGAGCGGGGAAAAGAGACCCAGTACTTC. Its translation is CASSLERGKETQYF. Combining the CDR3 with reference TRBV5-1 and TRBJ2-5 gives the whole variable domain KAGVTQTPRYLIKTRGQQVTLSCSPISGHRSVSWYQQTPGQGLQFLFEYFSETQRNKGNFPGRFSGRQFSNSRSEMNVSTLELGDSALYLCASSLERGKETQYFGPGTRLLVL.

The chain combines TRBV18 with TRBJ2-1; D is tentatively TRBD1 or TRBD2 (5 bases each). Trimming left V 5 bases short and J 2 bases short, with 10 bases between. This CDR3 has 14 residues. Germline assignment: CDR1 KGHSH and CDR2 LQKENI. CDR3: CASSGAGTYNEQFF. CDR3 bases: TGTGCCAGCTCAGGGGCCGGGACCTACAATGAGCAGTTCTTC.